This T cell receptor (beta chain) came from a study of shared clonotypes between healthy human individuals. Tens of thousands of T cell genomes (approximately 0.2 ug DNA) went into each sorted-subset replicate. Using immunoSEQ multiplex PCR, the repertoire was profiled, and TCRdb retains in-frame clones only, with some absent. The sample has a few million clones, more than 85% seen once. Germline V lookup: CDR1 SGHVS, CDR2 FNYEAQ. Trimming cost V 5 bases and J 0 bases, with 27 bases left between them. The CDR3 covers 20 residues. The sequence came from a man aged 18 to 30 in good health. Some clones in this sample may be carry-over from other donors' samples. Sequenced material: naive CD4+ T cells from PBMCs. The subset is: CD45RA+ positively selected. The rearrangement links TRBV7-6 to TRBJ2-3, with D possibly being TRBD1 (6 bases). The CDR3 nucleotides are TGTGCCAGCAGCCCCCGATTTAATACCGGGACAATGACTAGCACAGATACGCAGTATTTT. Amino acid sequence: CASSPRFNTGTMTSTDTQYF.